One sample yielded the 8 T cell receptor beta chains listed below, sequenced in a study of PD-1 blockade in classical Hodgkin lymphoma. The patients all showed relapse after autologous stem cell transplantation, while their brentuximab vedotin exposure varied. Some clones are missing from TCRdb's copy, which holds only in-frame ones; the method was immunoSEQ multiplex PCR. Of about 97,000 clones in the sample, around 88% were seen once. The starting material was peripheral blood mononuclear cells (PBMCs), obtained before the second cycle of nivolumab. The origin of the receptors is a human donor with classical Hodgkin lymphoma.

The chain links TRBV14 to TRBJ2-1; possible D gene TRBD2, 5 bases. The CDR3 runs 11 residues. V was shortened by 4 bases and J by 8 bases, with 6 bases between the two germline ends. Germline CDR1 SGHDN, CDR2 FVKESK. In DNA form, the CDR3 reads TGTGCCAGCAGCCCGGGGTATGAGCAGTTCTTC. Encoded protein: CASSPGYEQFF.

In nucleotides, the CDR3 is TGCGCCAGCAGCCAAGAAAGGGCCCTGACGGGGACAGGGCCAGAGACCCAGTACTTC. This encodes CASSQERALTGTGPETQYF. The genes are TRBV4-3 and TRBJ2-5, with TRBD1 identical over 9 bases. The CDR3 consists of 19 residues. CDR1 is LGHNA and CDR2 is YSLEER in the germline V gene. With 0 bases clipped from V and 4 bases from J, the junction kept 15 bases outside the gene matches.

The sample holds one count of this clone. This sequence joins TRBV30 and TRBJ1-4; weak D call: TRBD1 (5 bases). V lost 5 bases, J lost 5 bases, and 12 bases lay in between. Germline V gene sequence: CDR1 GTSNPN, CDR2 SVGIG (reference sequence). CDR3 length equals 13 residues. Here the CDR3 reads CAWAPGRNEKLFF. In nucleotides, the CDR3 is TGTGCCTGGGCACCGGGACGGAATGAAAAACTGTTTTTT.

This chain uses TRBV5-1 with TRBJ2-7; either TRBD1 or TRBD2 may fit D (6 bases each). V gave up 0 bases and J gave up 0 bases, with 13 bases separating them. The CDR3 spans 16 residues. Germline lookup yields CDR1 SGHRS and CDR2 YFSETQ. CDR3 bases: TGCGCCAGCAGCTTGGCCGGGGGCCTCCCCTCCTACGAGCAGTACTTC. Translated: CASSLAGGLPSYEQYF.

Turning to this clone: Other DNA sequences in the same sample also yield this CDR3. The gene calls are TRBV30 and TRBJ1-5; the D is unclear. V gave up 1 base and J gave up 1 base, with 5 bases separating them. Germline CDR1 and CDR2: GTSNPN and SVGIG (reference sequence). The CDR3 spans 13 residues. The CDR3 loop is CAWSEGSNQPQHF. The CDR3 DNA sequence: TGTGCCTGGAGTGAAGGGAGCAATCAGCCCCAGCATTTT.

The V call is TRBV19, the J call TRBJ2-1; 8 nucleotides agree with TRBD2. This CDR3 comprises 14 residues. Germline V lookup: CDR1 LNHDA, CDR2 SQIVND (reference sequence). Losses at the gene ends were 8 bases for V and 8 bases for J; bases not matched to a gene: 11. The CDR3 DNA follows: TGTGCCAGTGCTACGGGGGGGCCTTCTCATGAGCAGTTCTTC. This sequence encodes CASATGGPSHEQFF.

V usage is TRBV5-6 and J usage is TRBJ1-1; TRBD1 aligns across 8 bases. Germline trimming cut 2 bases from V and 6 bases from J; bases unmatched to any gene: 3. This CDR3 comprises 13 residues. Germline lookup yields CDR1 SGHDT and CDR2 YYEEEE. The CDR3 loop is CASSFRTGPEAFF. For the CDR3, the DNA is TGTGCCAGCAGCTTCCGGACAGGGCCTGAAGCTTTCTTT.

The chain recombines TRBV7-2 with TRBJ2-3; no reliable D call. There are 12 residues in the CDR3. CDR1 is SGHTA, CDR2 FQGNSA, per germline. Trimming removed 5 bases at V and 2 bases at J, with 5 bases between. Here the CDR3 DNA reads TGTGCCAGCAGCGAACACACAGATACGCAGTATTTT. Amino acid sequence: CASSEHTDTQYF.